This entry is about one TCR beta chain. This record comes from a study of blood T cell repertoires in COVID-19. Across the whole study: T cells, B-cell-depleted T cells, or PBMCs supplied cDNA or gDNA.

This table comes from immunoSEQ multiplex PCR, and its TCRdb copy is limited to in-frame clones, with some not included. The table lists roughly 400,000 clones, over 75% of them singletons. The source of this sequence is a woman in her late teens or twenties who had been exposed to COVID-19. The sequenced sample consisted of PBMCs or T cells enriched from blood (not recorded which).

The CDR3 DNA is TGCAGCGTTGTTACAGGGGACTACGAGCAGTACTTC. This encodes CSVVTGDYEQYF. This sequence joins TRBV29-1 and TRBJ2-7; 7 bases match TRBD1. Germline V CDR1 and CDR2: SQVTM, ANQGSEA. The V gene end was trimmed by 4 bases and the J gene end by 3 bases; junction bases not matched to a gene: 3. The CDR3 length is 12 residues.